The entry below gives a single T cell receptor (beta chain) sequence along with its context. Assignments of participants to cohorts depended upon their own reported clinical history. In the study's own analysis: Reference gene primer amplification gave estimated nucleated cell counts. Data came from immunoSEQ multiplex PCR; TCRdb stores just in-frame clones and leaves some out. From that table come the V and J calls and clone size; the DNA was used to work out D and trimming. The data show some 200,000 clones, about nine tenths seen once. The source of the sample is a study of blood T cell repertoires in COVID-19. This clonotype originated in a woman in her thirties or forties with acute COVID-19. Sequencing used PBMCs or T cells enriched from blood (not recorded which).

CDR3: CASSATGQANSPLHF. CDR3 nucleotides: TGCGCCAGCAGCGCCACAGGTCAAGCTAATTCACCCCTCCACTTT. The chain carries TRBV5-1 and TRBJ1-6; D might be TRBD1 (5 bases). Between the trimmed V and J ends, which lost 4 bases and 6 bases, there was a span of 14 bases. CDR3 length: 15 amino acids. Germline V gives CDR1 SGHRS, CDR2 YFSETQ.